A selection of T cell receptor beta chains follows, all from one sample in a study of blood T cell repertoires in COVID-19. Here immunoSEQ multiplex PCR was the method, and the copy in TCRdb shows in-frame clones only, minus some. The sample includes roughly 180,000 clones, about 84% seen only once; the top ten take about 6%. The sequencing sample was made of PBMCs or T cells enriched from blood (not recorded which). The receptors were gathered from a woman in her 40s with acute COVID-19. Each CDR3 is given with its conserved first and last residue. D genes are given only for firm matches. The size of a clone is reported for some rows only, either as once, few or many, or as a class for expanded clones.

size	V	J	D	CDR3	DNA
-	TRBV5-4	TRBJ2-3	-	CASSLWEGTDTQYF	TGTGCCAGCAGCCTCTGGGAGGGCACAGATACGCAGTATTTT
-	TRBV9	TRBJ1-2	-	CASSDQGWGYTF	TGTGCCAGCAGCGACCAGGGTTGGGGCTACACCTTC
few	TRBV7-9	TRBJ1-3	TRBD1	CASSFPGTGDMSGNTIYF	TGTGCCAGCAGCTTTCCCGGGACAGGTGATATGTCCGGAAACACCATATATTTT
-	TRBV7-2	TRBJ1-4	-	CASSAAPGGEKLFF	TGTGCCAGCAGCGCCGCCCCCGGAGGTGAAAAACTGTTTTTT
-	TRBV27	TRBJ2-1	TRBD2	CASSVLAGGANEQFF	TGTGCCAGCAGTGTCTTAGCGGGAGGTGCAAATGAGCAGTTCTTC
-	TRBV29-1	TRBJ2-1	-	CSVERGTIGNEQFF	TGCAGCGTTGAACGGGGAACTATCGGCAATGAGCAGTTCTTC
-	TRBV7-9	TRBJ2-3	TRBD2	CASSPPGGGVVTDTQYF	TGTGCCAGCAGTCCACCGGGAGGGGGGGTCGTCACAGATACGCAGTATTTT
few	TRBV10-3	TRBJ1-1	-	CAISERQTDTEAFF	TGTGCCATCAGTGAAAGACAGACGGACACTGAAGCTTTCTTT
once	TRBV5-6	TRBJ1-2	TRBD1	CASSRGQGVDGYTF	TGTGCCAGCAGCCGGGGACAGGGAGTGGATGGCTACACCTTC
-	TRBV7-2	TRBJ2-5	TRBD2	CASSSISRLAGEETQYF	TGTGCCAGCAGCTCCATTAGCCGATTAGCGGGAGAAGAGACCCAGTACTTC
-	TRBV6-5	TRBJ2-5	TRBD2	CASSYWSGGPQETQYF	TGTGCCAGCAGTTACTGGTCGGGAGGGCCACAAGAGACCCAGTACTTC
-	TRBV19	TRBJ2-2	TRBD2	CASRYLAGGRGAGELFF	TGTGCCAGTAGATACCTAGCGGGAGGAAGGGGCGCCGGGGAGCTGTTTTTT
few	TRBV4-1	TRBJ2-1	-	CASSQITSNNEQFF	TGCGCCAGCAGCCAAATTACTAGTAACAATGAGCAGTTCTTC
-	TRBV5-6	TRBJ2-5	TRBD2	CASSLSSGRARETQYF	TGTGCCAGCAGCTTGTCTAGCGGGAGGGCCCGGGAGACCCAGTACTTC
-	TRBV15	TRBJ1-1	-	CATSKPSALNTEAFF	TGTGCCACCAGCAAACCCAGTGCCCTGAACACTGAAGCTTTCTTT
-	TRBV5-6	TRBJ1-1	TRBD1	CASSLVRQGVMRTEAFF	TGTGCCAGCAGCTTGGTCCGGCAGGGGGTTATGCGGACTGAAGCTTTCTTT
-	TRBV28	TRBJ1-2	-	CASSLPHSGQRNYGYTF	TGTGCCAGCAGTTTACCCCATTCAGGACAGCGCAACTATGGCTACACCTTC
-	TRBV14	TRBJ2-7	TRBD1	CASSQAGTGGEQYF	TGTGCCAGCAGCCAAGCCGGGACAGGGGGCGAGCAGTACTTC
once	TRBV7-7	TRBJ2-5	TRBD2	CASGAGLAGSQETQYF	TGTGCTAGCGGAGCTGGACTAGCGGGAAGCCAAGAGACCCAGTACTTC
-	TRBV30	TRBJ2-1	-	CAWRGLSSYNEQFF	TGTGCCTGGAGGGGGCTGAGCTCCTACAATGAGCAGTTCTTC
-	TRBV6-1	TRBJ2-1	TRBD2	CASSEFWPSGPEGNEQFF	TGTGCCAGCAGTGAGTTTTGGCCTAGCGGTCCTGAGGGGAATGAGCAGTTCTTC
-	TRBV7-7	TRBJ2-3	-	CASSLSPGAPDTQYF	TGTGCTAGCAGCTTATCACCGGGTGCTCCAGATACGCAGTATTTT
once	TRBV10-3	TRBJ2-1	TRBD2	CAISASGRDNEQFF	TGTGCCATCAGTGCGAGCGGGAGGGACAATGAGCAGTTCTTC
-	TRBV19	TRBJ1-5	TRBD1	CASSGQGAGSNQPQHF	TGTGCCAGTTCGGGACAGGGGGCCGGTAGCAATCAGCCCCAGCATTTT
-	TRBV5-1	TRBJ1-4	TRBD1	CASSLRTGLEKLFF	TGCGCCAGCAGCCTAAGGACAGGGTTGGAAAAACTGTTTTTT
-	TRBV9	TRBJ1-1	TRBD1	CASSPRTGLNTEAFF	TGTGCCAGCAGCCCAAGGACAGGACTGAACACTGAAGCTTTCTTT
-	TRBV20-1	TRBJ2-3	-	CSASGGGQSTDTQYF	TGCAGTGCTAGTGGGGGGGGGCAGAGCACAGATACGCAGTATTTT
-	TRBV7-2	TRBJ1-4	-	CASSRGQNEKLFF	TGTGCCAGCAGCCGCGGACAGAATGAAAAACTGTTTTTT
once	TRBV5-1	TRBJ2-1	TRBD1	CASSLEGADAYNEQFF	TGCGCCAGCAGCTTAGAGGGGGCGGATGCCTACAATGAGCAGTTCTTC
-	TRBV27	TRBJ2-2	-	CAIARDRENTGELFF	TGTGCCATCGCGCGGGACCGGGAGAACACCGGGGAGCTGTTTTTT
-	TRBV7-9	TRBJ2-5	-	CASSPRGPETQYF	TGTGCCAGCAGCCCCAGGGGTCCAGAGACCCAGTACTTC
once	TRBV6-5	TRBJ1-1	TRBD1	CASTLLTGGTEAFF	TGTGCCAGCACCCTTCTGACAGGGGGCACTGAAGCTTTCTTT